Below are 14 T cell receptor beta chains sequenced from a single sample in a study of cytomegalovirus exposure and HLA in healthy donors. It was with 60 Vbeta and 13 Jbeta primers that the PCR ran. Data came from immunoSEQ multiplex PCR; TCRdb stores just in-frame clones and leaves some out. The sample has approximately 150,000 clones, 70% to 80% seen once; the top ten hold roughly 1.6%. The sequencing input was PBMCs. These receptor sequences come from a man aged 40-49 years in good health and CMV-seronegative.

This chain uses TRBV5-6 with TRBJ1-2; weak D call: TRBD1 (5 bases). Per the germline V gene, CDR1 is SGHDT and CDR2 is YYEEEE. The CDR3 is 13 residues long. The ends were cut back, 3 bases at V and 5 bases at J, with 11 bases in the middle. The CDR3 DNA reads TGTGCCAGCAGCTACTGGGGGGGGTATGGCTACACCTTC. Its translation: CASSYWGGYGYTF.

The chain couples TRBV6-6 to TRBJ1-1; tentatively, D is TRBD1 (6 bases). Trimming left V 8 bases short and J 0 bases short, with 10 bases between. CDR1 and CDR2 from the germline V gene are MNHNY and SVGAGI (reference sequence). The CDR3 totals 13 residues. The CDR3 DNA sequence: TGTGCCAGCGACCGGGACATGAACACTGAAGCTTTCTTT. Translating it yields CASDRDMNTEAFF.

The chain employs TRBV6-6 and TRBJ2-3; no definite D call. This CDR3 has 14 residues. The V end lost 5 bases, the J end lost 0 bases, and 9 bases lay between the germline ends. Per germline, CDR1 MNHNY and CDR2 SVGAGI (reference sequence). The DNA of the CDR3 is TGTGCCAGCAGTAAACTAACTAGCACAGATACGCAGTATTTT. Its protein is CASSKLTSTDTQYF.

This chain uses TRBV5-1 with TRBJ2-5; 8 bases are a match to TRBD1. The V and J ends lost 2 bases and 2 bases, in that order; junction bases with no gene match: 8. The CDR3 consists of 16 residues. From germline, CDR1 is SGHRS and CDR2 YFSETQ. The CDR3 sequence: CASSFSGTGDQETQYF. The CDR3 DNA sequence: TGCGCCAGCAGCTTCTCCGGGACAGGAGATCAAGAGACCCAGTACTTC. The variable domain in full, completed from reference TRBV5-1 and TRBJ2-5, reads KAGVTQTPRYLIKTRGQQVTLSCSPISGHRSVSWYQQTPGQGLQFLFEYFSETQRNKGNFPGRFSGRQFSNSRSEMNVSTLELGDSALYLCASSFSGTGDQETQYFGPGTRLLVL.

This sequence joins TRBV7-9 and TRBJ1-5, with no clear D. Germline V gives CDR1 SEHNR, CDR2 FQNEAQ (reference sequence). This CDR3 comprises 14 residues. Trimming stripped 3 bases from V and 4 bases from J, with 10 bases between. DNA for the CDR3: TGTGCCAGCAGCTTCGAGGGATGGAATCAGCCCCAGCATTTT. The encoded protein is CASSFEGWNQPQHF.

V usage is TRBV7-9 and J usage is TRBJ2-3, with a weak D call TRBD1 (5 bases). The length of the CDR3 is 14 residues. Germline V CDR1 and CDR2: SEHNR, FQNEAQ (reference sequence). The V gene lost 5 bases and the J gene lost 6 bases, with 15 bases spanning the gap. For the CDR3, the DNA is TGTGCCAGCAGCCCCCGGACACAGTTGGATACGCAGTATTTT. It yields the protein CASSPRTQLDTQYF.

The sample holds one count of this clone. The V gene is TRBV29-1, the J gene TRBJ2-1; TRBD2 is a possible D gene (6 bases). The ends were cut back, 5 bases at V and 4 bases at J, with 12 bases in the middle. The CDR3 sequence is 13 residues long. Germline loops: CDR1 SQVTM, CDR2 ANQGSEA. DNA for the CDR3: TGCAGCGTTTATTCCGGGGGTTACAATGAGCAGTTCTTC. Amino acid sequence: CSVYSGGYNEQFF.

The genes are TRBV28 and TRBJ2-7; 11 bases line up with TRBD2. Germline V gene lookup returns CDR1 MDHEN and CDR2 SYDVKM. The CDR3 has 15 amino acids. J gave up 2 bases and V 6 bases, and 6 bases lay outside the gene matches. In nucleotides, the CDR3 is TGTGCCAGCAGGCCACTAGCGGGAGTTACCTACGAGCAGTACTTC. It translates to CASRPLAGVTYEQYF.

The chain has TRBV19 and TRBJ2-5; 11 bases are a match to TRBD2. Germline V CDR1 and CDR2: LNHDA, SQIVND (reference sequence). The CDR3 length is 17 residues. V dropped 5 bases and J dropped 2; count of bases not matched to a gene: 10. DNA for the CDR3: TGTGCCAGTAGTCCCAAATTGAGACTAGCGGGGCAAGAGACCCAGTACTTC. Translation gives CASSPKLRLAGQETQYF.

This sequence joins TRBV6-6 and TRBJ1-1; D gene unclear. The CDR3 sequence is 12 residues long. Germline V gene sequence: CDR1 MNHNY, CDR2 SVGAGI (reference sequence). V gave up 6 bases and J gave up 6 bases, with 11 bases separating them. CDR3 DNA sequence: TGTGCCAGCAGGTCCACGAGCGCTGAAGCTTTCTTT. It translates to CASRSTSAEAFF.

The chain carries TRBV7-9 and TRBJ2-7; a possible D gene is TRBD1 (5 bases). The germline V gene encodes CDR1 SEHNR and CDR2 FQNEAQ (reference sequence). V was cut by 5 bases and J by 1 base, with 18 bases left in between. The length of the CDR3 is 16 residues. In DNA form, the CDR3 reads TGTGCCAGCAGCCGATCCGACAGCTTACCTTCCTACGAGCAGTACGTC. Encoded protein: CASSRSDSLPSYEQYV.

This rearrangement joins TRBV6-1 to TRBJ2-2; D is possibly TRBD2 (6 bases). Trimming took off 3 bases at V and 8 bases at J, with 10 bases between the two ends. The CDR3 contains 13 residues. CDR1 is MNHNS, CDR2 SASEGT, per germline. CDR3 protein: CASSEGGWGELFF. The CDR3 DNA reads as TGTGCCAGCAGTGAGGGGGGTTGGGGGGAGCTGTTTTTT.

V is TRBV5-4 and J is TRBJ1-2; perhaps TRBD1 as D (6 bases). The germline V gene encodes CDR1 SGHNT and CDR2 YYREEE (reference sequence). The CDR3 totals 15 residues. V gave up 3 bases and J gave up 5 bases, with 17 bases separating them. The CDR3: CASSSFSQGPYGYTF. CDR3 nucleotide sequence: TGTGCCAGCAGCTCGTTTTCACAGGGACCTTATGGCTACACCTTC.

This chain joins TRBV5-4 and TRBJ2-2; 8 bases line up with TRBD1. The CDR3 is made up of 15 amino acids. The V gene end was trimmed by 5 bases and the J gene end by 2 bases; junction bases not matched to a gene: 5. Germline assignment: CDR1 SGHNT and CDR2 YYREEE (reference sequence). CDR3 nucleotides: TGTGCCAGCAGTTTGACAGGGGCTAACACCGGGGAGCTGTTTTTT. This translates into CASSLTGANTGELFF.